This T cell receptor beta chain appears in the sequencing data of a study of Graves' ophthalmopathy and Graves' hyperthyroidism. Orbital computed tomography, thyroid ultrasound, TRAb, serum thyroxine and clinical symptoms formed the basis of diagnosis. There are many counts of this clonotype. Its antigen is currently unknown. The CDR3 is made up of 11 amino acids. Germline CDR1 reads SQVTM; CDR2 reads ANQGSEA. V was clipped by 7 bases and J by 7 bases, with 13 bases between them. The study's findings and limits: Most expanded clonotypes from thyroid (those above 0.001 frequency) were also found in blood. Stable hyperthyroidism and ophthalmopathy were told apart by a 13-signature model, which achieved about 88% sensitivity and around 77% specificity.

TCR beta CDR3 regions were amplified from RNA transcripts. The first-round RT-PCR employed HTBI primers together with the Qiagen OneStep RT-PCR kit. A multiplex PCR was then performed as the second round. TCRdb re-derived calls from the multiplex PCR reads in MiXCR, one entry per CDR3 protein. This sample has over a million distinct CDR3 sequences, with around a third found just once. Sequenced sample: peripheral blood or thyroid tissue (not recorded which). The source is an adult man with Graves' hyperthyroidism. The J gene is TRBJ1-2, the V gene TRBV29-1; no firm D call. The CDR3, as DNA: TGCAGCGGTCTAAGACGGTCTGGCTACACCTTC. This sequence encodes CSGLRRSGYTF.